The present T cell receptor beta chain was sequenced within a study of T cells after yellow fever vaccination. TCRdb itself ran the 5' RACE reads through MiXCR, one entry per CDR3 protein. The table shows over 45,000 distinct CDR3 sequences, with approximately 7% occurring only once. This CDR3 is built from 14 residues. Per germline, CDR1 LNHNV and CDR2 YYDKDF (reference sequence). The trim removed 9 bases at V and 5 bases at J, leaving 10 bases unmatched. The input for sequencing was CD8+ T cells sorted from PBMCs, taken on the day of the first yellow fever vaccination. The receptor's source is a man between 18 and 35 years old who received the YFV17D yellow fever vaccine. The rearrangement joins TRBV15 to TRBJ2-3; 8 nucleotides agree with TRBD2. The CDR3 sequence is CATRGAGVIDTQYF. The CDR3 DNA reads TGTGCCACGCGCGGAGCGGGGGTAATAGATACGCAGTATTTT.